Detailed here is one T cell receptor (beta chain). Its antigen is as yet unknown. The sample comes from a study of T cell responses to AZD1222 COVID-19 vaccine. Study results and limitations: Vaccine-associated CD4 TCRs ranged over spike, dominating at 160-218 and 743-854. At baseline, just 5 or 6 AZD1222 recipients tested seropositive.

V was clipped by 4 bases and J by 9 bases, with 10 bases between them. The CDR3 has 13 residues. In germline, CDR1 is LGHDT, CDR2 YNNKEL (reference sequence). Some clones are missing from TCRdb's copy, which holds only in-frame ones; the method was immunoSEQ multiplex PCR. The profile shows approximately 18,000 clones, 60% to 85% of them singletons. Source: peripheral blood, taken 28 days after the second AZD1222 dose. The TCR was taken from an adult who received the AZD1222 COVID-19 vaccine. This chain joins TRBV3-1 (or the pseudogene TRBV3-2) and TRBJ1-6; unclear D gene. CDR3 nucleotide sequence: TGTGCCAGCAGCCTTCAGATGGGTTCACCCCTCCACTTT. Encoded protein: CASSLQMGSPLHF.